These T cell receptor beta chains were read from a single sample in a study of T cell repertoires in cytomegalovirus infection. Via MiXCR, TCRdb re-called the reads, giving one row per CDR3 protein. Altogether roughly 500,000 distinct CDR3 sequences are present, about 17% being singletons, with the ten largest covering under 30%. Source material: CD8+ T cells from PBMCs. Receptor source: a human donor in good health (CMV status not recorded). Some clones in this sample may be carry-over from other donors' samples. Both conserved end residues are part of each CDR3.

>TRBV6-2/TRBV6-3|17|TRBJ2-2
CASSYNGATPNTGELFF
>TRBV7-8|14|TRBJ2-1
CASSSTTGVNEQFF
>TRBV9|15|TRBJ2-3
CASSPLGSSADTQYF
>TRBV15|15|TRBJ1-2
CATSPRTGAFYGYTF
>TRBV6-5|15|TRBJ1-2
CASSYSSGQAYGYTF
>TRBV27|14|TRBJ2-7
CASSPKAPSYEQYF
>TRBV14|17|TRBJ2-1
CASSRSLGLALYNEQFF
>TRBV4-1|15|TRBJ2-7
CASSQDRTSTYEQYF
>TRBV7-3|16|TRBJ2-3
CASSLTSGSSTDTQYF
>TRBV7-8|15|TRBJ2-1
CASSLRTSGYNEQFF
>TRBV11-2|14|TRBJ1-1
CASSFPYRNTEAFF
>TRBV14|14|TRBJ2-7
CASSQVLAVNEQYF
>TRBV6-2/TRBV6-3|15|TRBJ1-3
CASSLGRNSGNTIYF
>TRBV27|13|TRBJ1-2
CASSFDRGDGYTF
>TRBV6-6|14|TRBJ2-7
CASSGGSAPYEQYF
>TRBV20-1|15|TRBJ2-3
CSAEQSRGRTDTQYF
>TRBV4-2|13|TRBJ2-5
CASSPWESGTQYF
>TRBV12-3/TRBV12-4|13|TRBJ2-7
CASSLKRVYEQYF
>TRBV14|15|TRBJ1-3
CASSQDLYSGNTIYF
>TRBV14|14|TRBJ1-2
CASSRGQGGNGYTF
>TRBV19|15|TRBJ2-5
CASSIRAGVGETQYF
>TRBV19|16|TRBJ2-2
CASSIIRTGRTGELFF
>TRBV19|20|TRBJ1-4
CASSIVGRRQVPSTNEKLFF
>TRBV10-3|14|TRBJ1-5
CAISGGGSNQPQHF
>TRBV18|15|TRBJ2-5
CASSKDGEVSEIQYF
>TRBV2|14|TRBJ1-1
CASPRGKRNTEAFF
>TRBV29-1|16|TRBJ2-7
CSVEDRGRQSSYEQYF
>TRBV7-9|12|TRBJ2-7
CASSQQGDEQYF
>TRBV5-1|16|TRBJ2-7
CASSVGPGSSSYEQYF
>TRBV2|12|TRBJ2-1
CASTSSYNEQFF
>TRBV12-3/TRBV12-4|13|TRBJ1-5
CASSRSGNQPQHF
>TRBV29-1|16|TRBJ2-7
CSARIIQGASRNEQYF
>TRBV7-9|15|TRBJ2-1
CASSPGGTSYNEQFF
>TRBV11-2|18|TRBJ2-3
CASSLYSSGARSTDTQYF
>TRBV28|14|TRBJ1-1
CASTLYGGRTEAFF
>TRBV11-2|16|TRBJ2-1
CASRRWSSGGWNDQFF
>TRBV7-9|14|TRBJ2-3
CASIYGGGTDTQYF